Each of the 3 T cell receptor beta chains below was sequenced from the same sample in a study of cytomegalovirus exposure and HLA in healthy donors (dated by TCRdb to 2015 to 2018). The receptor library was made with the immunoSEQ multiplex PCR assay. For the multiplex PCR, a mixture combining 60 forward primers for TCR Vbeta segments and 13 reverse primers for TCR Jbeta segments was used. The clones in this table, taken by TCRdb from immuneACCESS, are in-frame only. Not every clone is retained; where verified, under half of the shortfall comes from an unresolved V gene, and the cause of the rest is unknown. This sample is represented by about 180,000 clones; 75% to 85% of them were singletons. The top ten hold over 4.5% of the sample. Sequencing was done on a sample of PBMCs. The receptors derive from a woman under 30 in good health and CMV-seropositive.

This chain uses TRBV27 with TRBJ2-7; 9 bases map to TRBD2. Germline-derived CDR1 and CDR2 are MNHEY and SMNVEV (reference sequence). The junction had 7 bases not matched to a gene; V was cut back by 4 bases and J by 3 bases. This CDR3 has 15 residues. The CDR3 sequence is CASSSRAGGIYEQYF. CDR3 in DNA: TGTGCCAGCAGTTCCCGAGCGGGGGGAATCTACGAGCAGTACTTC.

The genes are TRBV5-1 and TRBJ2-5; the D gene is possibly TRBD2 (5 bases). Germline V CDR1 and CDR2: SGHRS, YFSETQ. The V gene lost 1 base and the J gene lost 4 bases, with 8 bases spanning the gap. The CDR3 totals 13 residues. The CDR3: CASSLPEGETQYF. The CDR3 nucleotides read TGCGCCAGCAGCTTGCCCGAGGGAGAGACCCAGTACTTC.

The chain couples TRBV13 to TRBJ2-7; D call uncertain. The CDR3 is 16 amino acids. V gave up 5 bases and J gave up 1 base, with 18 bases separating them. Germline assignment: CDR1 PRHDT and CDR2 FYEKMQ (reference sequence). CDR3 DNA: TGTGCCAGCAGCCGAAACCCCCGGCCGGAGTCCTACGAGCAGTACTTC. Protein product: CASSRNPRPESYEQYF.